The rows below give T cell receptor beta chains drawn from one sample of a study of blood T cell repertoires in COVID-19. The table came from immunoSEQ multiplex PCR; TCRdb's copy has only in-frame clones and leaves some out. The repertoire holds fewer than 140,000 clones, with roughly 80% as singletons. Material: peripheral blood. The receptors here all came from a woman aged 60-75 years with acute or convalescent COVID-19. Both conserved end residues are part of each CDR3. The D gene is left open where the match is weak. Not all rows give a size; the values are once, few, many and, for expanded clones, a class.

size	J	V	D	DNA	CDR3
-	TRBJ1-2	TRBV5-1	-	TGCGCCAGCAGCTTGGAGGGGATACCGAACTATGGCTACACCTTC	CASSLEGIPNYGYTF
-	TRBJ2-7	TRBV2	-	TGTGCCAGCAGTGAATTCAGGTCGTCCTACGAGCAGTACTTC	CASSEFRSSYEQYF
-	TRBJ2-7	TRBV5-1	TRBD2	TGCGCCAGCAGACCTACTAGCGGGAGGGCCCACGAGCAGTACTTC	CASRPTSGRAHEQYF
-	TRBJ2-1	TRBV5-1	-	TGCGCCAGCAGCTTGGCCAGGGCAAACATGGACAATGAGCAGTTCTTC	CASSLARANMDNEQFF
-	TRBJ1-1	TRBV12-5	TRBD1	TGTGCTAGTGTTGAGACAGGGTCTGCTTCTGAAGCTTTCTTT	CASVETGSASEAFF
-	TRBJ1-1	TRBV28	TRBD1	TGTGCCAGCAGTTTATGGGGACAGATGAACACTGAAGCTTTCTTT	CASSLWGQMNTEAFF
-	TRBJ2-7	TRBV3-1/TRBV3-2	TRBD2	TGTGCCAGCAGCCAAAGCGGGACCTCCTACGAGCAGTACTTC	CASSQSGTSYEQYF
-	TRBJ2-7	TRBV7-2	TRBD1	TGTGCCAGCAGCCCACCCGGGACAGCAGGGCTCGAGCAGTACTTC	CASSPPGTAGLEQYF
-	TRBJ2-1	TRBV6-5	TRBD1	TGTGCCAGCAGTTACGGGAGGGACAGGGAAAATGAGCAGTTCTTC	CASSYGRDRENEQFF
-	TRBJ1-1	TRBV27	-	TGTGCCAGCAGTTTATTGTCCGGCAGGGTTGAAGCTTTCTTT	CASSLLSGRVEAFF
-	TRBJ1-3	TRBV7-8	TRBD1	TGTGCCAGCTCGAATTCGGGGACAGGGGGTTTCGCTGGAAACACCATATATTTT	CASSNSGTGGFAGNTIYF
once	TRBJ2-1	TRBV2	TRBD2	TGTGCCAGCAGTGAAGAGGGATTACTAGCGGGATTGGATGAGCAGTTCTTC	CASSEEGLLAGLDEQFF
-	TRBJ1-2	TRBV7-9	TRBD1	TGTGCCAGCAGCCGGACAGGGGAAAACTATGGCTACACCTTC	CASSRTGENYGYTF
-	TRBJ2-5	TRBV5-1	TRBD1	TGCGCCAGCAGCTCGGGACAGGGCGGCGAGACCCAGTACTTC	CASSSGQGGETQYF
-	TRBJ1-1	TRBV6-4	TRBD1	TGTGCCAGCAGTGACTGGACAGGGCAGCCGGAAGGGAACACTGAAGCTTTCTTT	CASSDWTGQPEGNTEAFF
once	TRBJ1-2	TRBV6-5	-	TGTGCCAGCAGCCTGGACAGAAACTATGGCTACACCTTC	CASSLDRNYGYTF
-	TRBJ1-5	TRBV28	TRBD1	TGTGCCAGCAGTATCGGACAGGGGCAAAATCAGCCCCAGCATTTT	CASSIGQGQNQPQHF
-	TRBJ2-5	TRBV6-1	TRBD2	TGTGCCAGCAGTGAACTTGCGGGAGGATTAGAGACCCAGTACTTC	CASSELAGGLETQYF
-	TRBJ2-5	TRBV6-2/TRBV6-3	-	TGTGCCAGCAGTGAGTGGGAGACCCAGTACTTC	CASSEWETQYF
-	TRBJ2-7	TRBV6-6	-	TGTGCCAGCAGCAGTCAATCAGGGGGGTCCTACGAGCAGTACTTC	CASSSQSGGSYEQYF
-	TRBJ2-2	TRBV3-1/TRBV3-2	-	TGTGCCAGCAGCGGGGAGGGGGACACCGGGGAGCTGTTTTTT	CASSGEGDTGELFF
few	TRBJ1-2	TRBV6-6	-	TGTGCCAGCAGTTACTTCCAGGGGACGTCGGAGGGCTACACCTTC	CASSYFQGTSEGYTF
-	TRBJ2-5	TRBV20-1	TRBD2	TGCAGTGCTAGTTTAGCTAGCGGGGGGGCCTTGGGAGAAGAGACCCAGTACTTC	CSASLASGGALGEETQYF
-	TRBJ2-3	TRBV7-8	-	TGTGCCAGCAGCCTGCAGGGTTCAGATACGCAGTATTTT	CASSLQGSDTQYF
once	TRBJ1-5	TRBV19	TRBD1	TGTGCCAGTAGAGTAGAACAGGGGGCGAACCTGTATAGCAATCAGCCCCAGCATTTT	CASRVEQGANLYSNQPQHF
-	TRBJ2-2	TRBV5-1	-	TGCGCCAGCAGCCTGACTATCCTCGGAACCGGGGAGCTGTTTTTT	CASSLTILGTGELFF
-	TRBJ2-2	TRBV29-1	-	TGCAGCGTTGGGGGACAGGGTGGGACTAGCGTCAACACCGGGGAGCTGTTTTTT	CSVGGQGGTSVNTGELFF
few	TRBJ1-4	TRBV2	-	TGTGCCAGCAGCCCGTCTTCAACTAATGAAAAACTGTTTTTT	CASSPSSTNEKLFF
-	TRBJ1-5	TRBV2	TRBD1	TGTGCCAGCAGTGAGGCGGGACAGGGCGGTCTGGGTTTT	CASSEAGQGGLGF
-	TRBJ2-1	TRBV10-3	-	TGTGCCATCAGGTCCGGGACTCTCTCCTACAATGAGCAGTTCTTC	CAIRSGTLSYNEQFF
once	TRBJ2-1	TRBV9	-	TGTGCCCGCAGCGTAGGGGGGGGGCGGGCGGGGAGGAATGAGCAGTTCTTC	CARSVGGGRAGRNEQFF
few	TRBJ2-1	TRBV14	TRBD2	TGTGCCAGCAGCACCCGGATCAGGGGCGGCGTTTCGGGAGGGGTTGTCAATGAGCAGTTCTTC	CASSTRIRGGVSGGVVNEQFF
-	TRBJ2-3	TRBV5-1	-	TGCGCCAGCAGCTTGGCGGGAAGCACAGATACGCAGTATTTT	CASSLAGSTDTQYF
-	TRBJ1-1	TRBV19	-	TGTGCCAGTAGTATGGACAGATTGAACACTGAAGCTTTCTTT	CASSMDRLNTEAFF
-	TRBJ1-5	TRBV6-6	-	TGTGCCAGCAGTTACAATCCGGAGGGGTATCAGCCCCAGCATTTT	CASSYNPEGYQPQHF
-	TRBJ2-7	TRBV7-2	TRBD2	TGTGCCAGCAGCGCCGGACTAGCGGGAGGGTCTAGCTCCTACGAGCAGTACTTC	CASSAGLAGGSSSYEQYF
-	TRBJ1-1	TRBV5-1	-	TGCGCCAGCAGCTTGGCCACTGAGAACACTGAAGCTTTCTTT	CASSLATENTEAFF